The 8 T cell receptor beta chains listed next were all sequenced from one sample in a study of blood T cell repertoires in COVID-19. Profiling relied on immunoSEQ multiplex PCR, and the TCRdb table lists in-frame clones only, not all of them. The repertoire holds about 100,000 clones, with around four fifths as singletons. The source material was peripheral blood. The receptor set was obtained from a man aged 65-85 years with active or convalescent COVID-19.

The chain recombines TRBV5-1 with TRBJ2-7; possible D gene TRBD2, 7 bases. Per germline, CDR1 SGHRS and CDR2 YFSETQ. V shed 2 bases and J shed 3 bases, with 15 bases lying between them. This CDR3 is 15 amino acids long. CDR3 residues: CASSLQAGAGYEQYF. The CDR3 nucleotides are TGCGCCAGCAGCTTACAGGCGGGGGCGGGCTACGAGCAGTACTTC.

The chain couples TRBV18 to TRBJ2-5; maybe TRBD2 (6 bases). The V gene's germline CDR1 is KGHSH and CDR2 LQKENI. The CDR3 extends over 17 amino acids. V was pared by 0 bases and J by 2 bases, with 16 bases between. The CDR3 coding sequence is TGTGCCAGCTCACCACCTCTAGCGCCTTCCCTTCAAGAGACCCAGTACTTC. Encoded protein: CASSPPLAPSLQETQYF.

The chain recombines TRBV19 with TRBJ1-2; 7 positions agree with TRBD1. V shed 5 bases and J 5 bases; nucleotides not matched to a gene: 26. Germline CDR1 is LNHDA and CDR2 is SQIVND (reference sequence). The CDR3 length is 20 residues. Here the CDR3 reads CASSRLNDVARQGVGYGYTF. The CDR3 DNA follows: TGTGCCAGTAGTCGATTGAACGACGTTGCTCGACAGGGAGTTGGGTATGGCTACACCTTC.

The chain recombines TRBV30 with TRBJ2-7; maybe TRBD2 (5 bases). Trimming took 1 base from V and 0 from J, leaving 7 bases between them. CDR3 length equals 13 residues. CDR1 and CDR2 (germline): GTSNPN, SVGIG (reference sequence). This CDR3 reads CAWSAGYSYEQYF. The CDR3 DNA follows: TGTGCCTGGAGTGCGGGGTACTCCTACGAGCAGTACTTC.

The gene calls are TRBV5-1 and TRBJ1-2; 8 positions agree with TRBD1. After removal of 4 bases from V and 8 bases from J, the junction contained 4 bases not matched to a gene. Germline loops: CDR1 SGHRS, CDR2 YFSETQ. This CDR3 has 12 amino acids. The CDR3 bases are TGCGCCAGCAGCCCGGACAGGGAGGGCTACACCTTC. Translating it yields CASSPDREGYTF.

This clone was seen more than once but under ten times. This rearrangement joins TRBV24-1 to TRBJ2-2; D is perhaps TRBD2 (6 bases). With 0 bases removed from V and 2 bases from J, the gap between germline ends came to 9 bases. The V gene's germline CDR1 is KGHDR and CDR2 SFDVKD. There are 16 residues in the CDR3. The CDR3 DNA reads TGTGCCACCAGTGATTTGGGCGGGGCCAACACCGGGGAGCTGTTTTTT. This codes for CATSDLGGANTGELFF.

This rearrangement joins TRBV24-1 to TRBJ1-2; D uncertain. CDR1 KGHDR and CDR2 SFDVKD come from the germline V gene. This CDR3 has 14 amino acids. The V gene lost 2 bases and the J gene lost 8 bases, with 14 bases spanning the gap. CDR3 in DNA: TGTGCCACCAGTGATTGGGTCAGGTCTTCCGGCTACACCTTC. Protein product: CATSDWVRSSGYTF.

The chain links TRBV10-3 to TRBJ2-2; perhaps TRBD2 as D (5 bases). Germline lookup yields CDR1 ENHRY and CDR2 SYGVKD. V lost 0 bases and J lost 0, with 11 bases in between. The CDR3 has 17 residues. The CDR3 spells CAISESRGPANTGELFF. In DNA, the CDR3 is TGTGCCATCAGTGAGTCGAGAGGGCCCGCGAACACCGGGGAGCTGTTTTTT.